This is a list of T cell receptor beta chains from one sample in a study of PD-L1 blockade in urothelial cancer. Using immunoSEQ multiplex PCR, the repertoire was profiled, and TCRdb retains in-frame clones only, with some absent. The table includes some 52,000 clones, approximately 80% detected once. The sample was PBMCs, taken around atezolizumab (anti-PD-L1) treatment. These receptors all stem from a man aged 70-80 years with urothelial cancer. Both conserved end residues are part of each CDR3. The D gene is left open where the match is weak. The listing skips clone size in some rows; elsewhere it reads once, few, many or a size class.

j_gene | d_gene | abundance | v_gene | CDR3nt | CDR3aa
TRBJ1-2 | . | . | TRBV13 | TGTGCCAGCAGCTTAGAGGCGGAAAAATGGTTGTATGGCTACACCTTC | CASSLEAEKWLYGYTF
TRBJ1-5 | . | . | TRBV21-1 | TGTGCCAGCAGCATGAGGGAGAGGGTCAATCAGCCCCAGCATTTT | CASSMRERVNQPQHF
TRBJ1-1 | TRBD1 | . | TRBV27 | TGTGCCAGCAGCTTACAGGGGATGAACACTGAAGCTTTCTTT | CASSLQGMNTEAFF
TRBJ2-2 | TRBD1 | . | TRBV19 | TGTGCCAGTAGCCCTAAGCCCGCCGGGACAGCGAACACCGGGGAGCTGTTTTTT | CASSPKPAGTANTGELFF
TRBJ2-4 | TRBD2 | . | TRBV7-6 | TGTGCCAGCAGCTCGATTAGCGGGGGGGCCTCAAACATTCAGTACTTC | CASSSISGGASNIQYF
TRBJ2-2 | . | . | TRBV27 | TGTGCCAGCAGCCCCAGGGGCGCGAACACCGGGGAGCTGTTTTTT | CASSPRGANTGELFF
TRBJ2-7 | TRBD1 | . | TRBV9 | TGTGCCAGCAGCGTAGTGGGCAGGGGGAACGACGAGCAGTACTTC | CASSVVGRGNDEQYF
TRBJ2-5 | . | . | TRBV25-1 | TGTGCCAGCAGCGACAGAGTAGATCAAGAGACCCAGTACTTC | CASSDRVDQETQYF
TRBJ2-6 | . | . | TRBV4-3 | TGCGCCAGCAGCCAGATGACGCAGGGGACCGGGGCCAACGTCCTGACTTTC | CASSQMTQGTGANVLTF
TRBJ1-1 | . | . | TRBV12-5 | TGTGCTAGTGGGACATTCAAGAACACTGAAGCTTTCTTT | CASGTFKNTEAFF
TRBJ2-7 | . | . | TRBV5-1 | TGCGCCAGCAGCTCGGGGGGGACAGGGTTATACGAGCAGTACTTC | CASSSGGTGLYEQYF
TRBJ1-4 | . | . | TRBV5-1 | TGCGCCAGCAGCCGATCGGGGACACCAACTAATGAAAAACTGTTTTTT | CASSRSGTPTNEKLFF
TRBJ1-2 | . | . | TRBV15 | TGTGCCACCAGCAGAGATGACAGCGACTATGGCTACACCTTC | CATSRDDSDYGYTF
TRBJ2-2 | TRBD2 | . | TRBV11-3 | TGTGCCAGCAGCGGACTAGCGACGAACACCGGGGAGCTGTTTTTT | CASSGLATNTGELFF
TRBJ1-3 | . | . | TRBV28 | TGTGCCAGCAGTTTGCCAGGGGTGAGAGCTGGAAACACCATATATTTT | CASSLPGVRAGNTIYF
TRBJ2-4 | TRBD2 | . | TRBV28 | TGTGCCAGCAGTGGCGCCGGGGGGGGCAAAAACATTCAGTACTTC | CASSGAGGGKNIQYF
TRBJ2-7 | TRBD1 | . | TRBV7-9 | TGTGCCAGCAGCCTAGACAGGGGGCTACTGCGGGCCTACGAGCAGTACTTC | CASSLDRGLLRAYEQYF
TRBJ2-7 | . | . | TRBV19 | TGTGCCAGTAGTATCACGAAGACACCGACCTACGAGCAGTACTTC | CASSITKTPTYEQYF
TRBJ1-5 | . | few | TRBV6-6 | TGTGCCAGCGGGGGCCGTCAGCCCCAGCATTTT | CASGGRQPQHF
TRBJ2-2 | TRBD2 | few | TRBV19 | TGTGCCAGTAACCCTACGGGGGGTGTCACCGGGGAGCTGTTTTTT | CASNPTGGVTGELFF
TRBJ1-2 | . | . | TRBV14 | TGTGCCAGCAGCCGAGGCAGAAACTATGGCTACACCTTC | CASSRGRNYGYTF
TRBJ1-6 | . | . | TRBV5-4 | TGTGCCAGCAGCTTGGCCGGTGGAGGGGCACCCCTCCACTTT | CASSLAGGGAPLHF
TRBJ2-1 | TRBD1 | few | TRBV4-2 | TGTGCCAGCAGCCAAGAAACCGGACAGGGGGCTTCCTACAATGAGCAGTTCTTC | CASSQETGQGASYNEQFF
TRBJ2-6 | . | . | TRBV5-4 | TGTGCCAGCAGCTTGGCCGGGGTCGGGGCCAACGTCCTGACTTTC | CASSLAGVGANVLTF
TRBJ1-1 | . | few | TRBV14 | TGTGCCAGCAGCCAAGATACGGTTCGTGAAGCTTTCTTT | CASSQDTVREAFF
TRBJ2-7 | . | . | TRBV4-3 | TGCGCCAGCAGCCAAGACCCGACGGGGGCCTACGAGCAGTACTTC | CASSQDPTGAYEQYF
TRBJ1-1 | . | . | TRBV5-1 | TGCGCCAGCAGCGTGGGTGTACGGGGCACTGAAGCTTTCTTT | CASSVGVRGTEAFF
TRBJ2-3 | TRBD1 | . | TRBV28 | TGTGCCAGCACCACCGGGACAGGGGTCAGCACAGATACGCAGTATTTT | CASTTGTGVSTDTQYF
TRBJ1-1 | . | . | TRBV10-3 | TGTGCCATCAGCCCACGGGGATCCACTGAAGCTTTCTTT | CAISPRGSTEAFF
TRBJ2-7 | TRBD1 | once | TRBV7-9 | TGTGCCAGCAGCTTCGGACAGGTGTACGAGCAGTACTTC | CASSFGQVYEQYF
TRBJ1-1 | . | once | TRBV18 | TGTGCCAGCTCACCCCCGGGACAAAACACTGAAGCTTTCTTT | CASSPPGQNTEAFF
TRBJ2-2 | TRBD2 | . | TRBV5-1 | TGCGCCACCACGGACGAGACTAGCTATGTCGGGGAGCTGTTTTTT | CATTDETSYVGELFF
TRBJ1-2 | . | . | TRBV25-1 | TGTGCCAGCAGTGATTCCCCGAACGGCTATGGCTACACCTTC | CASSDSPNGYGYTF
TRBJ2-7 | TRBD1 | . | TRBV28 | TGTGCCAGCAGTTCGACAGGGGCGGCCTACGAGCAGTACTTC | CASSSTGAAYEQYF
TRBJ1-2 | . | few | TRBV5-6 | TGTGCCAGCAGCTCATTCCGGCAGGGGTCCTATGGCTACACCTTC | CASSSFRQGSYGYTF